This T cell receptor beta chain came from a study of T-cell memory formation after mild COVID-19. Per the germline V gene, CDR1 is LGHNA and CDR2 is YSLEER. The CDR3 length is 14 residues. Trimming shortened V by 2 bases and J by 7 bases, and 12 bases separated the two germline ends. This clonotype has a count of ten or more. TCRdb reprocessed the 5' RACE reads with MiXCR, giving one entry per CDR3 protein. Here the sample spans some 490,000 distinct CDR3 sequences, roughly 18% being singletons. The sequenced material came from PBMCs or a T cell subset sorted from them (not recorded which). The sequence came from an adult woman who had mild COVID-19 (a few samples of this study predate the infection). Cell type and time point are not known. The chain uses TRBV4-3 and TRBJ2-1; perhaps TRBD1 as D (6 bases). The CDR3 nucleotides are TGCGCCAGCAGCCAATCGACGAGGGGGAATGAGCAGTTCTTC. Encoded protein: CASSQSTRGNEQFF.